Below are 17 T cell receptor beta chains sequenced from a single sample in a study of human T cells and chemical hapten exposure. Time point of the sample: patch test 3, about 24 weeks after DPC sensitization. The sample's treatment: therapeutic diphenylcyclopropenone sensitization with weekly scalp DPC. TCRdb passed the RACE reads through MiXCR, listing each CDR3 protein once. This table has 150,000 to 200,000 distinct CDR3 sequences, about a quarter appearing once. The sample here was whole blood, taken in connection with sensitization to the hapten diphenylcyclopropenone (DPC). The receptors were gathered from a woman younger than 35 with alopecia areata. Some clones in this sample may be carry-over from other donors' samples.

The gene calls are TRBV10-3 and TRBJ2-2; unclear D gene. From germline, CDR1 is ENHRY and CDR2 SYGVKD. The CDR3 runs 15 residues. V was trimmed by 11 bases and J by 0 bases, leaving 16 bases between them. The CDR3 sequence: CAPQWRQPNTGELFF. The CDR3 coding sequence is TGTGCCCCCCAATGGCGGCAGCCGAACACCGGGGAGCTGTTTTTT.

The J gene is TRBJ2-6, the V gene TRBV4-3; D is tentatively TRBD1 or TRBD2 (5 bases each). This CDR3 spans 16 amino acids. The germline V gene has CDR1 LGHNA and CDR2 YSLEER. The V end lost 0 bases, the J end lost 4 bases, and 10 bases lay between the germline ends. The CDR3 reads CASSQDLGVGANVLTF. CDR3 coding DNA: TGCGCCAGCAGCCAAGATCTGGGGGTAGGGGCCAACGTCCTGACTTTC.

CDR3 in amino acids: CASSEEGGRVETQYF. Written as DNA, the CDR3 is TGTGCCAGCAGTGAGGAAGGAGGCCGAGTGGAGACCCAGTACTTC. The chain joins TRBV2 to TRBJ2-5, with a weak D call TRBD2 (5 bases). The CDR3 sequence is 15 residues long. Trimming took off 3 bases at V and 5 bases at J, with 16 bases between the two ends. Germline CDR1 reads SNHLY; CDR2 reads FYNNEI.

This clonotype was found a few times. This sequence joins TRBV7-2 and TRBJ2-3; a weak D match, TRBD1 (5 bases). Trimming took off 2 bases at V and 5 bases at J, with 14 bases between the two ends. This CDR3 is built from 15 residues. CDR1 is SGHTA and CDR2 is FQGNSA in the germline V gene. The CDR3 is CASSLFRVSIDTQYF. The CDR3 DNA follows: TGTGCCAGCAGCTTATTCAGGGTTTCCATAGATACGCAGTATTTT.

The chain recombines TRBV5-1 with TRBJ2-7; D is unclear. The CDR3 runs 15 residues. In germline, CDR1 is SGHRS, CDR2 YFSETQ. The ends were cut back, 4 bases at V and 5 bases at J, with 19 bases in the middle. The CDR3 DNA follows: TGCGCCAGCAGCGCTACAGATAAGGGTCGCGACGAGCAGTACTTC. This sequence encodes CASSATDKGRDEQYF.

The chain has TRBV27 and TRBJ2-5; a possible D gene is TRBD1 (6 bases). Germline V CDR1 and CDR2: MNHEY, SMNVEV (reference sequence). The CDR3 has 15 residues. V lost 3 bases, J lost 4 bases, and 15 bases lay in between. The CDR3 sequence is CASSLFGQRGETQYF. The CDR3 DNA is TGTGCCAGCAGTTTGTTCGGACAGCGTGGAGAGACCCAGTACTTC.

CDR3 sequence reads: CASSLGDSYYEQYF. For the CDR3, the DNA is TGTGCCAGCTCTCTCGGGGACAGTTACTACGAGCAGTACTTC. V and J are TRBV18 and TRBJ2-7, with 7 positions matching TRBD1. Germline CDR1 is KGHSH and CDR2 is LQKENI. This CDR3 has 14 amino acids. With 6 bases clipped from V and 3 bases from J, the junction kept 8 bases outside the gene matches.

As for this clonotype: As the CDR3 is not closed by the conserved phenylalanine or tryptophan, this likely results from a read error. The limits of the CDR3 on the DNA are not certain, so only TCRdb's listed CDR3 is given. The chain is built from TRBV10-1 and TRBJ1-4. Including both end residues, the CDR3 is 8 amino acids long. The germline V gene encodes CDR1 WNHNN and CDR2 SYGVQD (reference sequence). CDR3 loop: CASTGRGS.

The rearrangement uses TRBV4-3 and TRBJ2-1; perhaps TRBD2 as D (5 bases). Germline CDR1 and CDR2: LGHNA and YSLEER. The V and J ends lost 3 bases and 6 bases respectively, with 15 bases between them. This CDR3 region has 15 residues. CDR3 residues: CASSQGVQKVNEQFF. The DNA for the CDR3 is TGCGCCAGCAGCCAGGGAGTCCAAAAAGTCAATGAGCAGTTCTTC.

This clonotype was seen only a few times. The chain combines TRBV20-1 with TRBJ1-5, with D unresolved. Trimming removed 0 bases from V and 0 bases from J, with 9 bases in between. CDR1 is DFQATT, CDR2 SNEGSKA, per germline (reference sequence). There are 15 residues in the CDR3. The CDR3 DNA reads TGCAGTGCTAGAGATTACCGGAATAGCAATCAGCCCCAGCATTTT. Translating gives CSARDYRNSNQPQHF.

This clonotype came up a few times. The V and J genes are TRBV10-3 and TRBJ2-7; 9 bases agree with TRBD1. The CDR3 spans 13 residues. J lost 0 bases, V lost 8 bases, and 2 bases had no gene match. Germline CDR1 reads ENHRY; CDR2 reads SYGVKD. CDR3 amino acids: CAIRDRDSYEQYF. Written as DNA, the CDR3 is TGTGCCATCCGGGACAGGGACTCCTACGAGCAGTACTTC.

A few counts support this clonotype. The chain uses TRBV29-1 and TRBJ2-2; D ambiguous. The V end lost 4 bases, the J end lost 5 bases, and 5 bases lay between the germline ends. Germline CDR1 reads SQVTM; CDR2 reads ANQGSEA. The CDR3 has 11 amino acids. The DNA for the CDR3 is TGCAGCGTTGGTTGGACCGGGGAGCTGTTTTTT. This translates into CSVGWTGELFF.

The V and J genes are TRBV29-1 and TRBJ2-5; TRBD1 agrees at 7 bases. CDR3 size: 14 residues. Germline CDR1 is SQVTM and CDR2 is ANQGSEA. Trimming removed 0 bases from V and 5 bases from J; junction bases left unmatched: 6. CDR3 region: CSVEDWTGSETQYF. The DNA of the CDR3 is TGCAGCGTTGAAGATTGGACAGGCTCCGAGACCCAGTACTTC.

This clonotype was counted only a few times. V usage is TRBV27 and J usage is TRBJ2-5; D is perhaps TRBD1 (5 bases). The V and J ends lost 7 bases and 9 bases respectively, with 24 bases between them. Germline V CDR1 and CDR2: MNHEY, SMNVEV (reference sequence). The CDR3 has 15 residues. The chain's CDR3 is CASTDRYGAMTPQYF. CDR3 coding DNA: TGTGCCAGCACCGACCGTTATGGGGCTATGACGCCCCAGTACTTC.

This clonotype came up a few times. The V gene is TRBV7-2, the J gene TRBJ2-7; D may be TRBD2 (5 bases). The germline V and J ends were trimmed by 4 bases and 3 bases, with 7 bases remaining between them. There are 12 residues in the CDR3. The germline CDR1 and CDR2 sequences are SGHTA and FQGNSA. The CDR3 DNA reads as TGTGCCAGCAGCTCCGGGGTCTACGAGCAGTACTTC. Amino acids: CASSSGVYEQYF.

This clonotype was counted a few times. The chain recombines TRBV10-3 with TRBJ2-1; 10 bases align to TRBD2. Germline-derived CDR1 and CDR2 are ENHRY and SYGVKD. J lost 4 bases, V lost 4 bases, and 4 bases had no gene match. The CDR3 is 15 residues long. For the CDR3, the DNA is TGTGCCATCAGTGTCCGGACTAGCGGATACAATGAGCAGTTCTTC. Amino acids: CAISVRTSGYNEQFF.

This clonotype was observed a few times. The rearrangement links TRBV6-5 to TRBJ2-7; D remains unclear. The V end lost 7 bases, the J end lost 7 bases, and 14 bases lay between the germline ends. The germline CDR1 and CDR2 sequences are MNHEY and SVGAGI. CDR3 length: 12 amino acids. The CDR3: CASISRGAEQYF. CDR3 bases: TGTGCCAGCATCTCACGAGGAGCGGAGCAGTACTTC.